One sample yielded the 27 T cell receptor beta chains listed below, sequenced in a study of monozygotic twins with inflammatory bowel disease. TCRdb re-analyzed the 5' RACE reads; it lists each CDR3 protein once, without DNA. The specimen's table records around 400,000 distinct CDR3 sequences. Sequenced input: blood. These receptors all come from a human donor with ulcerative colitis or Crohn's disease, or a healthy co-twin of an affected twin (not recorded which).

The chain recombines TRBV10-3 with TRBJ2-7; TCRdb selects TRBD1, and the lack of DNA leaves this call unchecked. This CDR3 has 14 amino acids. Germline V gives CDR1 ENHRY, CDR2 SYGVKD. CDR3 amino acids: CAIREQGRVYEQYF.

This CDR3 is CASRPGTVSYEQYF. This rearrangement joins TRBV27 to TRBJ2-7; TCRdb's D call of TRBD1 is untestable without DNA. CDR1 is MNHEY and CDR2 is SMNVEV in the germline V gene (reference sequence). The CDR3 extends over 14 amino acids.

CDR3 in amino acids: CASREGSNTGELFF. V usage is TRBV5-1 and J usage is TRBJ2-2; TCRdb designates TRBD2, a call that cannot be tested without DNA. CDR3 size: 14 residues. Germline CDR1 reads SGHRS; CDR2 reads YFSETQ.

The CDR3 reads CASSPPGFESYGYTF. V is TRBV5-1 and J is TRBJ1-2; with no DNA, the TCRdb D assignment of TRBD1 cannot be verified. Looked up from germline, CDR1 is SGHRS and CDR2 is YFSETQ. The CDR3 runs 15 residues.

The chain has TRBV9 and TRBJ1-2. The germline V gene encodes CDR1 SGDLS and CDR2 YYNGEE. The CDR3 has 18 residues. CDR3 loop: CASSVEPSGVLRNYGYTF. The full variable domain, with the rest looked up from reference TRBV9 and TRBJ1-2, is DSGVTQTPKHLITATGQRVTLRCSPRSGDLSVYWYQQSLDQGLQFLIQYYNGEERAKGNILERFSAQQFPDLHSELNLSSLELGDSALYFCASSVEPSGVLRNYGYTFGSGTRLTVV.

This chain joins TRBV24-1 and TRBJ2-4; TCRdb indicates TRBD1, and absent DNA this call remains unverified. CDR3 size: 15 residues. Germline values: CDR1 KGHDR, CDR2 SFDVKD. The CDR3 sequence is CATSDSGQKGNIQYF.

The chain links TRBV6-5 to TRBJ1-6. The length of the CDR3 is 16 residues. In germline, CDR1 is MNHEY, CDR2 SVGAGI. CDR3 loop: CASSFLGGTYNSPLHF.

The genes are TRBV5-1 and TRBJ2-3; TCRdb calls TRBD1, which cannot be checked without DNA. Looked up from germline, CDR1 is SGHRS and CDR2 is YFSETQ. The CDR3 has 16 residues. CDR3 protein: CASSLDGRGVTDTQYF.

V gene TRBV10-3 combines with J gene TRBJ2-5; TCRdb gives TRBD1 as the D gene, but with no DNA this cannot be confirmed. This CDR3 spans 13 amino acids. The germline CDR1 and CDR2 sequences are ENHRY and SYGVKD. Here the CDR3 reads CAIGTTGGETQYF.

The chain links TRBV27 to TRBJ2-5; TCRdb picks TRBD1, but there is no DNA to check that call. The CDR3 is made up of 16 amino acids. CDR1 is MNHEY and CDR2 is SMNVEV in the germline V gene (reference sequence). CDR3 loop: CASSLRRLGGQETQYF.

The chain links TRBV29-1 to TRBJ2-2; there is no DNA to check the TCRdb D call of TRBD1. The length of the CDR3 is 14 residues. Germline assignment: CDR1 SQVTM and CDR2 ANQGSEA. This CDR3 reads CSVARDRGTGELFF.

The chain has TRBV28 and TRBJ2-1; the D gene TCRdb calls, TRBD2, cannot be checked with no DNA. Germline V gives CDR1 MDHEN, CDR2 SYDVKM. The CDR3 is 16 residues long. The CDR3 sequence is CASSLLGEGAYNEQFF.

CDR3 loop: CASSVGQLYGYTF. The chain uses TRBV5-1 and TRBJ1-2; TCRdb's assignment of TRBD1 cannot be checked, as there is no DNA. The length of the CDR3 is 13 residues. Germline V lookup: CDR1 SGHRS, CDR2 YFSETQ. Complete variable domain (other parts from reference TRBV5-1 and TRBJ1-2): KAGVTQTPRYLIKTRGQQVTLSCSPISGHRSVSWYQQTPGQGLQFLFEYFSETQRNKGNFPGRFSGRQFSNSRSEMNVSTLELGDSALYLCASSVGQLYGYTFGSGTRLTVV.

This chain joins TRBV12-3 or TRBV12-4 and TRBJ2-7; the TCRdb call, TRBD1, lacks DNA for checking. The CDR3 spans 14 residues. CDR3 in amino acids: CASRRTGDAYEQYF.

The CDR3 is CAISERDSTNEQFF. The chain is built from TRBV10-3 and TRBJ2-1. The germline CDR1 and CDR2 sequences are ENHRY and SYGVKD. The CDR3 is 14 amino acids.

The chain joins TRBV6-2 or TRBV6-3 to TRBJ1-1; the TRBD1 assignment by TCRdb is unverifiable without DNA. The CDR3 has 17 amino acids. The germline V gene encodes CDR1 MNHEY and CDR2 SVGEGT. CDR3 region: CASSYRWQGNLYTEAFF.

The chain has TRBV24-1 and TRBJ2-1; TCRdb's D call, TRBD1, is unchecked because there is no DNA. Germline CDR1 is KGHDR and CDR2 is SFDVKD. This CDR3 is built from 15 residues. CDR3 in amino acids: CATSDMRGPRNEQFF.

This chain links TRBV27 with TRBJ2-3; TCRdb lists TRBD1, though no DNA is available to test this call. The germline CDR1 and CDR2 sequences are MNHEY and SMNVEV (reference sequence). The CDR3 spans 15 residues. CDR3 loop: CASSWGQSRTDTQYF.

The chain couples TRBV29-1 to TRBJ1-1. The CDR3 has 11 residues. Germline V CDR1 and CDR2: SQVTM, ANQGSEA. The CDR3 reads CSVDRTVGAFF.

The chain recombines TRBV12-3 or TRBV12-4 with TRBJ1-6; TCRdb gives TRBD1 as the D gene, but with no DNA this cannot be confirmed. This CDR3 is 13 amino acids long. The CDR3 is CASRQELGSPLHF.

The rearrangement links TRBV5-1 to TRBJ1-2; without DNA, the TCRdb call of TRBD1 cannot be checked. This CDR3 is 13 amino acids long. Per germline, CDR1 SGHRS and CDR2 YFSETQ. CDR3 residues: CASSRAGDRGYTF. Filled out from reference TRBV5-1 and TRBJ1-2, the complete variable domain reads KAGVTQTPRYLIKTRGQQVTLSCSPISGHRSVSWYQQTPGQGLQFLFEYFSETQRNKGNFPGRFSGRQFSNSRSEMNVSTLELGDSALYLCASSRAGDRGYTFGSGTRLTVV.

This chain joins TRBV28 and TRBJ2-6. The CDR3 runs to 13 residues. Germline V lookup: CDR1 MDHEN, CDR2 SYDVKM. The CDR3 region is CASIHSGANVLTF.

The gene calls are TRBV28 and TRBJ1-5; TCRdb indicates TRBD1, and absent DNA this call remains unverified. Germline CDR1 and CDR2: MDHEN and SYDVKM. The length of the CDR3 is 16 residues. CDR3: CASSFISAGAKQPQHF.

The chain couples TRBV10-2 to TRBJ2-5. Germline assignment: CDR1 WSHSY and CDR2 SAAADI. CDR3 size: 14 residues. CDR3 region: CASSEPYLEETQYF.

The rearrangement uses TRBV5-4 and TRBJ2-3; as DNA is missing, the TRBD1 call by TCRdb cannot be tested. This CDR3 has 15 amino acids. The germline V gene has CDR1 SGHNT and CDR2 YYREEE (reference sequence). The CDR3 loop reads CASSGSGGLTDTQYF.

The chain has TRBV3-1 and TRBJ2-7; TCRdb designates TRBD1, a call that cannot be tested without DNA. The CDR3 contains 13 residues. Germline V lookup: CDR1 LGHDT, CDR2 YNNKEL (reference sequence). The CDR3 sequence is CASRPTGVGEQYF.

V is TRBV7-3 and J is TRBJ2-1; TCRdb indicates TRBD2, and absent DNA this call remains unverified. Germline CDR1 reads SGHTA; CDR2 reads FQGTGA. The CDR3 is made up of 20 amino acids. CDR3 residues: CASSLTSTSGRLSSYNEQFF.